Sequencing of this TCR beta chain was carried out in a study of T cell responses to AZD1222 COVID-19 vaccine (dated by TCRdb to about 2021). Study-wide context: Because spike-specific TCR depth and breadth did not differ between the two schedules, AZD1222 recipients who got a second dose at roughly 4 weeks were pooled with those who got a second dose at roughly 12 weeks. Trial participants were enrolled by age into 18-55, 56-69 and 70-plus year subgroups, with approximately 150, 30 and 60 TCR-sequenced participants respectively. A total of approximately 250 trial participants underwent TCR sequencing, of whom about 200 had received two doses of AZD1222 and some 25 had received two doses of the MenACWY control vaccine.

The CDR3 regions of human TCRbeta chains were analyzed by immunosequencing. The study's own analysis went as follows. Repertoire TCRs were matched against a reference library of SARS-CoV-2-specific TCRs generated with the MIRA antigen-specificity platform. Breadth was defined as the fraction of unique TCRs that were SARS-CoV-2-associated, and depth was defined as the fraction of total T cells that were SARS-CoV-2-associated. Each spike-specific TCR was assigned to its reactive spike region and to a CD4 or CD8 class using the MIRA data. Log10-transformed breadth and depth values were compared by one-way ANOVA with Sidak's multiple comparisons tests. In its TCRdb copy, this immuneACCESS table keeps in-frame sequences only and misses some clones. Where compared with another copy, unresolved V genes explain less than half of these, and the others have no known cause. The V and J calls and clone size are taken from that table; D and trimming were inferred from the DNA. A total of about 120,000 clones appear in this sample, around 92% of them only once. The ten largest account for less than 2% of the sample.

Explained via the paper, the time point label denotes: baseline before first vaccination. Samples from vaccinated people were obtained from the UK trials COV001 and COV002, which included a single-blind randomized controlled phase 2/3 trial of AZD1222 (ChAdOx1 nCoV-19) in healthy adults. Trial participant PBMC samples were collected at day 0 and day 28 after the second dose for TCRbeta chain sequencing. Results and caveats for the whole study, not just this receptor: After two AZD1222 doses, both the breadth and the depth of spike-specific TCRs were significantly higher than at day 0 and than in MenACWY recipients. The whole spike protein was spanned by vaccine-associated CD4 TCRs, and dominant responses were seen in regions 160-218 and 743-854. Reportedly, close to half of the unique spike-specific TCRs recognized epitopes lying outside the regions that are mutated in the B.1.351 and B.1.1.7 variants. The 56-69-year group was small, and its depth increase did not reach significance, likely because of low power. Most participants were white British and females outnumbered males, and the authors suggested that clonal diversity may have been underestimated. Conclusions about previously exposed vaccinees were limited because only six AZD1222 recipients were SARS-CoV-2 seropositive at baseline. No day 14 peak-response samples were available, so repertoires were characterized only after the peak T cell response.

This clone was counted a single time. Its antigen is unknown. Per-base qualities were not stored, and no clone one base away is much larger. The CDR3, from cysteine to phenylalanine, totals 17 residues. Only the CDR3 DNA stays, 51 bases, in frame from base 1. Ends trimmed: V by 4 bases, J by 7 bases; bases unmatched to a gene: 8. CDR1 is given as LGHDT and CDR2 as YNNKEL, both from the germline V gene (reference sequence). The receptor comes from an adult in good health. The sample in question was peripheral blood, obtained on day 0 of AZD1222 vaccination. Recombination linked TRBV3-1 (or the pseudogene TRBV3-2) to TRBJ2-2; 14 bases in the junction line up with TRBD2. At the DNA level, the sequence is TGTGCCAGCAGCCGCCCTGGGACTAGCGGGAGTCACGGGGAGCTGTTTTTT. This is translated as CASSRPGTSGSHGELFF.